Presented here are 21 T cell receptor beta chains from one specimen sequenced in a study of CD8 T cells in Susac syndrome. Random hexamers were used to reverse transcribe the RNA input (roughly 0.5 to 1 ug). TCRdb reanalysed the immunoSEQ multiplex PCR reads using MiXCR and keeps one entry per CDR3 protein. The table has 250,000 to 350,000 distinct CDR3 sequences, 80% to 90% seen once; the top ten hold approximately 0.11%. The sequencing input was CD8+ T cells from PBMCs. Receptor source: a human donor with multiple sclerosis.

J is TRBJ2-3 and V is TRBV6-1; D is unclear. V lost 2 bases to trimming and J lost 1 base, with 10 bases between them. Germline loops: CDR1 MNHNS, CDR2 SASEGT. This CDR3 has 15 residues. The CDR3 DNA sequence: TGTGCCAGCAGTGAACCTACCCGAGGCACAGATACGCAGTATTTT. This gives the protein CASSEPTRGTDTQYF.

CDR3 sequence (DNA): TGTGCCAGCAGCGTTCCGGGAGATGAGCAGTTCTTC. Protein product: CASSVPGDEQFF. V usage is TRBV9 and J usage is TRBJ2-1, with D maybe TRBD2 (6 bases). The V end lost 2 bases, the J end lost 8 bases, and 8 bases lay between the germline ends. From germline, CDR1 is SGDLS and CDR2 YYNGEE. The CDR3 loop spans 12 amino acids. The full variable domain, completed using reference TRBV9 and TRBJ2-1, is DSGVTQTPKHLITATGQRVTLRCSPRSGDLSVYWYQQSLDQGLQFLIQYYNGEERAKGNILERFSAQQFPDLHSELNLSSLELGDSALYFCASSVPGDEQFFGPGTRLTVL.

For this clonotype: Sequence at one end of the junction differs from germline and may be a read error. J is TRBJ2-1 and V is TRBV28; a possible D gene is TRBD2 (6 bases). CDR1 and CDR2 (germline): MDHEN, SYDVKM. The CDR3 spans 16 residues. CDR3 amino acids: CASSLLAGSSYNGQFF. CDR3 sequence (DNA): TGTGCCAGCAGTTTATTGGCGGGAAGCTCCTACAATGGGCAGTTCTTC.

This rearrangement joins TRBV28 to TRBJ2-1; D is uncertain. The germline V and J ends were trimmed by 8 bases and 4 bases, with 18 bases remaining between them. Germline lookup yields CDR1 MDHEN and CDR2 SYDVKM. The CDR3 runs to 15 residues. CDR3 sequence reads: CASRHPLEWYNEQFF. The CDR3 DNA follows: TGTGCCAGCCGCCACCCTTTAGAATGGTACAATGAGCAGTTCTTC.

V is TRBV6-6 and J is TRBJ1-1, with D perhaps TRBD1 (5 bases). CDR1 is MNHNY, CDR2 SVGAGI, per germline (reference sequence). This CDR3 spans 14 amino acids. The germline V and J ends were trimmed by 8 bases and 2 bases, with 15 bases remaining between them. The CDR3 DNA reads as TGTGCCAGCTGCTTCAGGGCCTCCAACACTGAAGCTTTCTTT. Encoded protein: CASCFRASNTEAFF.

V is TRBV12-3 or TRBV12-4 and J is TRBJ1-5; no clear D gene. The V gene lost 3 bases and the J gene lost 2 bases, with 8 bases spanning the gap. The CDR3 contains 14 residues. CDR3 sequence reads: CASSFTPRNQPQHF. For the CDR3, the DNA is TGTGCCAGCAGTTTTACTCCCCGCAATCAGCCCCAGCATTTT.

The chain has TRBV29-1 and TRBJ1-2; a weak D match, TRBD1 (5 bases). This CDR3 is 13 amino acids long. Looked up from germline, CDR1 is SQVTM and CDR2 is ANQGSEA. The ends were cut back, 2 bases at V and 3 bases at J, with 10 bases in the middle. The CDR3 protein is CSVERTMDYGYTF. As DNA, the CDR3 is TGCAGCGTTGAACGGACAATGGACTATGGCTACACCTTC.

The CDR3 loop reads CASSYEWALSGNTIYF. The CDR3 DNA is TGTGCCAGCAGTTACGAATGGGCCCTCTCTGGAAACACCATATATTTT. The J gene is TRBJ1-3, the V gene TRBV6-6; D is uncertain. Trimming left V 2 bases short and J 0 bases short, with 11 bases between. The CDR3 covers 16 residues. Looked up from germline, CDR1 is MNHNY and CDR2 is SVGAGI (reference sequence).

The chain carries TRBV7-8 and TRBJ2-1, with 8 bases identical to TRBD2. V shed 5 bases, J shed 10 bases, and the junction held 10 bases outside the gene matches. Germline V gene lookup returns CDR1 SGHVS and CDR2 FQNEAQ. This CDR3 is built from 14 residues. The CDR3 nucleotides are TGTGCCAGCAGCAAACCAAACCAGCGGGGGGAGCAGTTCTTC. Translation: CASSKPNQRGEQFF. Filled out from reference TRBV7-8 and TRBJ2-1, the complete variable domain reads GAGVSQSPRYKVAKRGQDVALRCDPISGHVSLFWYQQALGQGPEFLTYFQNEAQLDKSGLPSDRFFAERPEGSVSTLKIQRTQQEDSAVYLCASSKPNQRGEQFFGPGTRLTVL.

The genes are TRBV11-2 and TRBJ2-5; 8 bases match TRBD2. The CDR3 covers 16 residues. V gave up 5 bases and J gave up 0 bases; unmatched junction bases: 8. Germline CDR1 and CDR2: SGHAT and FQNNGV. This CDR3 is CASSPEFSGDQETQYF. The CDR3 bases are TGTGCCAGCAGCCCAGAGTTTAGCGGGGACCAAGAGACCCAGTACTTC. The whole variable domain, remainder taken from reference TRBV11-2 and TRBJ2-5, is EAGVAQSPRYKIIEKRQSVAFWCNPISGHATLYWYQQILGQGPKLLIQFQNNGVVDDSQLPKDRFSAERLKGVDSTLKIQPAKLEDSAVYLCASSPEFSGDQETQYFGPGTRLLVL.

The gene calls are TRBV30 and TRBJ2-7, with a weak D call TRBD1 (6 bases). V lost 3 bases, J lost 2 bases, and 11 bases lay in between. CDR3 size: 13 residues. CDR1 and CDR2 from the germline V gene are GTSNPN and SVGIG (reference sequence). This CDR3 reads CAWRGQGTYEQYF. The CDR3, as DNA: TGTGCCTGGAGAGGGCAGGGGACCTACGAGCAGTACTTC.

This chain links TRBV29-1 with TRBJ2-1, with D unclear. The CDR3 sequence is 11 residues long. CDR1 is SQVTM, CDR2 ANQGSEA, per germline. Trimming took off 3 bases at V and 3 bases at J, with 3 bases between the two ends. This CDR3 is CSVDNYNEQFF. As DNA, the CDR3 is TGCAGCGTTGATAACTACAATGAGCAGTTCTTC.

Comment on this clonotype: The junction differs from germline at one of its ends, possibly a read error. The chain joins TRBV28 to TRBJ2-5; 8 bases align to TRBD2. There are 16 residues in the CDR3. Per germline, CDR1 MDHEN and CDR2 SYDVKM. Here the CDR3 DNA reads TGTGCCAGCACTCTCACGCGGGGGGTGGACCAAGAGGCCCAGTACTTC. As protein: CASTLTRGVDQEAQYF.

This chain uses TRBV27 with TRBJ2-7; TRBD1 aligns across 10 bases. CDR3 length: 16 residues. V shed 5 bases, J shed 6 bases, and the junction held 13 bases outside the gene matches. Germline-derived CDR1 and CDR2 are MNHEY and SMNVEV (reference sequence). The DNA of the CDR3 is TGTGCCAGCAGTCACCACTGGGGACAGGGGCTTGGCGAGCAGTACTTC. Protein product: CASSHHWGQGLGEQYF.

The chain uses TRBV7-9 and TRBJ2-7, with D tentatively TRBD2 (7 bases). V was pared by 0 bases and J by 4 bases, with 13 bases between. CDR1 and CDR2 from the germline V gene are SEHNR and FQNEAQ (reference sequence). The CDR3 has 15 amino acids. The CDR3 nucleotides read TGTGCCAGCAGCTTAGCGGCGGGGGCCCGATACGAGCAGTACTTC. It specifies CASSLAAGARYEQYF.

This chain links TRBV5-8 with TRBJ2-7; D may correspond to TRBD1 or TRBD2 (7 bases each). Trimming stripped 0 bases from V and 3 bases from J, with 22 bases between. The CDR3 is 18 amino acids. Germline V gives CDR1 SGHTS, CDR2 YDEGEE. The CDR3 DNA follows: TGTGCCAGCAGCTTGGGTGGGGAGGGGGCGGACTACTACTACGAGCAGTACTTC. Translating gives CASSLGGEGADYYYEQYF. Filled out from reference TRBV5-8 and TRBJ2-7, the complete variable domain reads EAGVTQSPTHLIKTRGQQATLRCSPISGHTSVYWYQQALGLGLQFLLWYDEGEERNRGNFPPRFSGRQFPNYSSELNVNALELEDSALYLCASSLGGEGADYYYEQYFGPGTRLTVT.

For this clonotype: It is likely a read error, because the conserved phenylalanine at the end of the CDR3 is missing. The V and J genes are TRBV10-2 and TRBJ1-2, with 8 bases lining up with TRBD1. The CDR3 loop spans 13 amino acids. Germline V lookup: CDR1 WSHSY, CDR2 SAAADI. The J segment lost 4 bases and the V segment lost 6 bases, leaving 4 bases of the junction unmatched. The DNA of the CDR3 is TGCGCCAGCAGCCTTGACAGGGGCTATGGCTACACCCTC. Encoded protein: CASSLDRGYGYTL.

The chain is built from TRBV27 and TRBJ2-6; no definite D call. The CDR3 is 14 residues long. Germline-derived CDR1 and CDR2 are MNHEY and SMNVEV (reference sequence). Deletions cut 3 bases from V and 4 bases from J, with 7 bases between. CDR3: CASSFVGGANVLTF. The CDR3 region has the DNA TGTGCCAGCAGTTTCGTGGGAGGGGCCAACGTCCTGACTTTC.

CDR3 sequence: CASSEGRKTQYF. The CDR3 DNA follows: TGTGCCAGCAGTGAGGGAAGAAAGACCCAGTACTTC. The rearrangement uses TRBV2 and TRBJ2-5; no clear D. Between the trimmed V and J ends, which lost 3 bases and 6 bases, there was a span of 8 bases. The CDR3 consists of 12 residues. CDR1 SNHLY and CDR2 FYNNEI come from the germline V gene.

The chain combines TRBV19 with TRBJ2-5, with 11 bases identical to TRBD1. Per the germline V gene, CDR1 is LNHDA and CDR2 is SQIVND (reference sequence). The trim removed 5 bases at V and 5 bases at J, leaving 10 bases unmatched. The length of the CDR3 is 16 residues. CDR3: CASSPGQGAIEETQYF. In DNA form, the CDR3 reads TGTGCCAGTAGTCCCGGACAGGGGGCGATAGAGGAGACCCAGTACTTC.

This sequence joins TRBV20-1 and TRBJ2-7, with TRBD1 identical over 8 bases. Germline-derived CDR1 and CDR2 are DFQATT and SNEGSKA (reference sequence). V shed 4 bases and J 2 bases; nucleotides not matched to a gene: 10. This CDR3 is 15 amino acids long. As DNA, the CDR3 is TGCAGTGCTAAACAACGGGACAGGCCCCCCTACGAGCAGTACTTC. Translating it yields CSAKQRDRPPYEQYF.